This T cell receptor beta chain is from a study of blood T cell dynamics during melanoma immunotherapy. The CDR3 length is 13 residues. Germline-derived CDR1 and CDR2 are MNHEY and SMNVEV (reference sequence). V was trimmed by 7 bases and J by 0 bases, leaving 9 bases between them. Produced via immunoSEQ multiplex PCR; TCRdb's table is partial and in-frame only. The sample includes about 7,300 clones, approximately 80% of them seen just once. This clone turned up a few times. Described time point: week 3, after first cycle of checkpoint inhibitor. This TCR came from a human donor with melanoma. Here the sequenced sample was blood, taken from a patient treated with checkpoint blockade. This chain links TRBV27 with TRBJ1-1, with D possibly matching TRBD1 (6 bases). In DNA, the CDR3 is TGTGCCAGCAAAACAGGGTTGAACACTGAAGCTTTCTTT. Translating gives CASKTGLNTEAFF.